This is a list of T cell receptor beta chains from one sample in a study of blood T cell repertoires in COVID-19. Clones were sequenced by immunoSEQ multiplex PCR, and TCRdb holds only the in-frame ones, with some missing. The repertoire consists of about 120,000 clones, with around nine tenths occurring once and the leading ten covering approximately 1.1%. The sample consisted of peripheral blood. The receptors were gathered from a woman of 80 years or more with acute or convalescent COVID-19. CDR3s include the opening cysteine and the closing phenylalanine or tryptophan. The D gene is left open where the match is weak. Not all rows give a size; the values are once, few, many and, for expanded clones, a class.

V gene: TRBV21-1; J gene: TRBJ1-2; clone size: once; D gene: -; CDR3 DNA: TGTGCCAGCAGCATTGGGGGGTACGACTACACCTTC; CDR3 protein: CASSIGGYDYTF
V gene: TRBV19; J gene: TRBJ1-2; clone size: few; D gene: -; CDR3 DNA: TGTGCCAGTAGGCTGACAGGCTCTAACTATGGCTACACCTTC; CDR3 protein: CASRLTGSNYGYTF
V gene: TRBV19; J gene: TRBJ1-5; clone size: -; D gene: -; CDR3 DNA: TGTGCCAGTAGTATAGTGAGTGGGGCGTATAGCAATCAGCCCCAGCATTTT; CDR3 protein: CASSIVSGAYSNQPQHF
V gene: TRBV6-5; J gene: TRBJ1-6; clone size: -; D gene: -; CDR3 DNA: TGTGCCAGCAGTTACTCGAGTGTCTCTAATTCACCCCTCCACTTT; CDR3 protein: CASSYSSVSNSPLHF
V gene: TRBV11-2; J gene: TRBJ1-1; clone size: few; D gene: -; CDR3 DNA: TGTGCCAGCAGCTTAGGCAGGGCGACTGAAGCTTTCTTT; CDR3 protein: CASSLGRATEAFF
V gene: TRBV7-8; J gene: TRBJ1-3; clone size: -; D gene: -; CDR3 DNA: TGTGCCAGCAGCTTAAGGAGGGGGGGGCCTGGAAACACCATATATTTT; CDR3 protein: CASSLRRGGPGNTIYF
V gene: TRBV5-6; J gene: TRBJ1-4; clone size: few; D gene: -; CDR3 DNA: TGTGCCAGCAGCAAAAAGATAGGGACGGGGGATGAAAAACTGTTTTTT; CDR3 protein: CASSKKIGTGDEKLFF
V gene: TRBV28; J gene: TRBJ2-7; clone size: -; D gene: TRBD2; CDR3 DNA: TGTGCCAGCAGTTCCTACAGACTAGCGGCGTCCTACGAGCAGTACTTC; CDR3 protein: CASSSYRLAASYEQYF
V gene: TRBV5-5; J gene: TRBJ1-3; clone size: -; D gene: -; CDR3 DNA: TGTGCCAGCAGCCGTGACAGGAACTCTGGAAACACCATATATTTT; CDR3 protein: CASSRDRNSGNTIYF
V gene: TRBV2; J gene: TRBJ1-2; clone size: -; D gene: -; CDR3 DNA: TGTGCCAGCAATGAGGGAGGCAACTATGGCTACACCTTC; CDR3 protein: CASNEGGNYGYTF
V gene: TRBV19; J gene: TRBJ2-7; clone size: once; D gene: TRBD1; CDR3 DNA: TGTGCCAGTAGTATAGGGCAGGGGGACTACGAGCAGTACTTC; CDR3 protein: CASSIGQGDYEQYF
V gene: TRBV7-9; J gene: TRBJ1-2; clone size: -; D gene: TRBD1; CDR3 DNA: TGTGCCAGCAGCCGGGACAGCCTGTCCTATGGCTACACCTTC; CDR3 protein: CASSRDSLSYGYTF
V gene: TRBV18; J gene: TRBJ1-1; clone size: -; D gene: TRBD1; CDR3 DNA: TGTGCCAGCTCAATCAGGACAGGGTTGAACACTGAAGCTTTCTTT; CDR3 protein: CASSIRTGLNTEAFF
V gene: TRBV18; J gene: TRBJ2-6; clone size: -; D gene: TRBD1; CDR3 DNA: TGTGCCAGCTCACCGCTCTCGGGACAGGATAACTCTGGGGCCAACGTCCTGACTTTC; CDR3 protein: CASSPLSGQDNSGANVLTF
V gene: TRBV18; J gene: TRBJ1-5; clone size: -; D gene: TRBD1; CDR3 DNA: TGTGCCAGCTCACTCGGACAGGCGAATAATCAGCCCCAGCATTTT; CDR3 protein: CASSLGQANNQPQHF
V gene: TRBV2; J gene: TRBJ2-3; clone size: -; D gene: TRBD2; CDR3 DNA: TGTGCCAGCAACCATGAGCGGGGGCCTAGCACAGATACGCAGTATTTT; CDR3 protein: CASNHERGPSTDTQYF
V gene: TRBV25-1; J gene: TRBJ2-3; clone size: -; D gene: TRBD1; CDR3 DNA: TGTGCCAGCAGTGAACACTCACAGGGGGCGCGGGTCCTAGATACGCAGTATTTT; CDR3 protein: CASSEHSQGARVLDTQYF
V gene: TRBV28; J gene: TRBJ1-2; clone size: -; D gene: TRBD1; CDR3 DNA: TGTGCCAGCAGTTTAACGGGACAGGGGCTCCGATTTAACTATGGCTACACCTTC; CDR3 protein: CASSLTGQGLRFNYGYTF
V gene: TRBV7-3; J gene: TRBJ2-3; clone size: -; D gene: TRBD2; CDR3 DNA: TGTGCCAGCAGCTTGCGCGGGACTAGCGGGGGGGTTGGCACAGATACGCAGTATTTT; CDR3 protein: CASSLRGTSGGVGTDTQYF
V gene: TRBV4-3; J gene: TRBJ2-1; clone size: -; D gene: -; CDR3 DNA: TGCGCCAGCAGCCCCATCCGCGGAAGCTCCTACAATGAGCAGTTCTTC; CDR3 protein: CASSPIRGSSYNEQFF
V gene: TRBV5-1; J gene: TRBJ2-1; clone size: -; D gene: -; CDR3 DNA: TGCGCCAGCAGCTTGGGGCGGGGCGGCGAGCAGTTCTTC; CDR3 protein: CASSLGRGGEQFF
V gene: TRBV11-3; J gene: TRBJ2-2; clone size: -; D gene: TRBD1; CDR3 DNA: TGTGCCAGCAGCAAATCAGGGGGAGACACCGGGGAGCTGTTTTTT; CDR3 protein: CASSKSGGDTGELFF